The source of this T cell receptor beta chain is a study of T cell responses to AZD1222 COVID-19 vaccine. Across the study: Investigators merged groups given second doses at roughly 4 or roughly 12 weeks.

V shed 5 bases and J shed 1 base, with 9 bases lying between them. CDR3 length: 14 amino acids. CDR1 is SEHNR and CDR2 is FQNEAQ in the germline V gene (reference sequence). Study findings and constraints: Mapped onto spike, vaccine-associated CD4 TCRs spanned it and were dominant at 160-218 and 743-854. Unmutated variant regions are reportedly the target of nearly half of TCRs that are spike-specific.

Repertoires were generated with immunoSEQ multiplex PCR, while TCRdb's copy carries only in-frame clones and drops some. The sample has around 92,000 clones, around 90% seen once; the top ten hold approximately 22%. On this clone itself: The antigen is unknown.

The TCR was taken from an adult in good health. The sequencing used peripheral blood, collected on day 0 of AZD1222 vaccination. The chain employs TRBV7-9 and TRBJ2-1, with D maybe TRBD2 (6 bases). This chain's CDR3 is CASSGGLSYNEQFF. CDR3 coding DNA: TGTGCCAGCAGCGGGGGGTTATCCTACAATGAGCAGTTCTTC. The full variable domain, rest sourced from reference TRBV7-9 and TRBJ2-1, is DTGVSQNPRHKITKRGQNVTFRCDPISEHNRLYWYRQTLGQGPEFLTYFQNEAQLEKSRLLSDRFSAERPKGSFSTLEIQRTEQGDSAMYLCASSGGLSYNEQFFGPGTRLTVL.